This T cell receptor beta chain emerged from a study of blood T cell repertoires in COVID-19. Turning to the study itself: T cells, B-cell-depleted T cells, or PBMCs supplied cDNA or gDNA.

The V and J ends lost 4 bases and 0 bases, in that order; junction bases with no gene match: 6. The CDR3 runs 16 residues. Germline V gene lookup returns CDR1 LGHNA and CDR2 YNFKEQ. Study processing details: Quantification of nucleated cells was approximated via reference gene primer amplification. Clones were sequenced by immunoSEQ multiplex PCR, and TCRdb holds only the in-frame ones, with some missing. D and trimming come from the DNA, and the V and J calls and clone size come from that table. The table shows 150,000 to 200,000 clones, with 87% occurring only once. What was sequenced was peripheral blood. This chain links TRBV4-2 with TRBJ2-7, with 10 bases that match TRBD2. This TCR came from a young man with active or convalescent COVID-19. The CDR3 here is CASSPGLADSSYEQYF. CDR3 sequence (DNA): TGTGCCAGCAGCCCAGGACTAGCGGATAGCTCCTACGAGCAGTACTTC.